These 21 T cell receptor beta chains originate from one sample sequenced in a study of beta chain features in type 1 diabetes. Study-level points and caveats: When Type 1 diabetes patients were examined, their TCRB CDR3s proved moderately but significantly shorter in all four CD4+ subsets.

Expressed TCRB transcripts were sequenced, since all the RNA that had been isolated was reverse transcribed. Sequencing used immunoSEQ multiplex PCR; TCRdb keeps in-frame clones, though not all of them. The data show about 360,000 clones, over 9.5% seen once. These TCRs are of unknown antigen specificity. Sequencing was carried out using naive CD4+ T cells from blood. Source of these receptors: a woman between 18 and 29 years old with type 1 diabetes.

This clone has just a few counts. V and J are TRBV2 and TRBJ2-7, with D possibly matching TRBD2 (6 bases). The V end lost 0 bases, the J end lost 7 bases, and 16 bases lay between the germline ends. The CDR3 covers 15 residues. Looked up from germline, CDR1 is SNHLY and CDR2 is FYNNEI. CDR3 loop: CASSEALRRGSEQYF. CDR3 nucleotides: TGTGCCAGCAGTGAAGCATTGAGGAGGGGTTCGGAGCAGTACTTC.

This clone has only a few counts. J is TRBJ1-1 and V is TRBV5-1; D is unresolved. Trimming took off 0 bases at V and 3 bases at J, with 6 bases between the two ends. The CDR3 has 13 residues. Germline lookup yields CDR1 SGHRS and CDR2 YFSETQ. The CDR3 DNA reads TGCGCCAGCAGCTTGGCCGGGGACACTGAAGCTTTCTTT. It is translated as CASSLAGDTEAFF.

The J gene is TRBJ1-4, the V gene TRBV7-9; no reliable D call. The CDR3 contains 17 residues. Trimming stripped 0 bases from V and 0 bases from J, with 11 bases between. Germline V gene lookup returns CDR1 SEHNR and CDR2 FQNEAQ (reference sequence). The CDR3 bases are TGTGCCAGCAGCTTAGCCTACGGTGGTGCAACTAATGAAAAACTGTTTTTT. It is translated as CASSLAYGGATNEKLFF.

The chain links TRBV5-1 to TRBJ1-1; D uncertain. Trimming pared 0 bases from V and 8 bases from J, leaving 11 bases between. This CDR3 contains 13 residues. The germline V gene encodes CDR1 SGHRS and CDR2 YFSETQ. The CDR3, as DNA: TGCGCCAGCAGCTTGGTAACCGGGTCCGAAGCTTTCTTT. Amino acids: CASSLVTGSEAFF.

This clone appeared a few times. The rearrangement uses TRBV29-1 and TRBJ2-3; 9 positions agree with TRBD1. CDR3 length: 13 residues. V shed 6 bases, J shed 6 bases, and the junction held 7 bases outside the gene matches. Germline loops: CDR1 SQVTM, CDR2 ANQGSEA. This chain's CDR3 is CSVRDRVWDTQYF. CDR3 DNA: TGCAGCGTGAGGGACAGGGTATGGGATACGCAGTATTTT.

CDR3 nucleotides: TGCGCCAGCCTGGCCGCGGGAAGGGAAAAACTGTTTTTT. Translation gives CASLAAGREKLFF. J is TRBJ1-4 and V is TRBV5-1, with D uncertain. CDR1 SGHRS and CDR2 YFSETQ come from the germline V gene. V was trimmed by 7 bases and J by 8 bases, leaving 15 bases between them. The CDR3 has 13 residues.

The rearrangement uses TRBV9 and TRBJ1-1; tentatively, D is TRBD1 (5 bases). This CDR3 has 14 residues. The germline CDR1 and CDR2 sequences are SGDLS and YYNGEE. The V gene lost 0 bases and the J gene lost 4 bases, with 10 bases spanning the gap. The CDR3 protein is CASSVALGGTEAFF. The CDR3 DNA sequence: TGTGCCAGCAGCGTAGCGCTCGGGGGCACTGAAGCTTTCTTT. Variable domain in full (rest from reference TRBV9 and TRBJ1-1): DSGVTQTPKHLITATGQRVTLRCSPRSGDLSVYWYQQSLDQGLQFLIQYYNGEERAKGNILERFSAQQFPDLHSELNLSSLELGDSALYFCASSVALGGTEAFFGQGTRLTVV.

The chain couples TRBV11-2 to TRBJ2-1; D call uncertain. CDR1 and CDR2 from the germline V gene are SGHAT and FQNNGV. This CDR3 region has 15 residues. V gave up 5 bases and J gave up 9 bases, with 20 bases separating them. As DNA, the CDR3 is TGTGCCAGCAGCCCACCGGGTTCCCGTACAATTGAGCAGTTCTTC. This sequence encodes CASSPPGSRTIEQFF.

The J gene is TRBJ2-1, the V gene TRBV4-1; no clear D gene. Trimming took 0 bases from V and 7 from J, leaving 13 bases between them. Germline loops: CDR1 MGHRA, CDR2 YSYEKL. There are 15 residues in the CDR3. The CDR3 DNA reads as TGCGCCAGCAGCCAAGAGTTGGAGCCCTTTAATGAGCAGTTCTTC. Its protein product is CASSQELEPFNEQFF.

The rearrangement links TRBV9 to TRBJ2-2; 9 bases fit TRBD1. V shed 5 bases, J shed 7 bases, and the junction held 9 bases outside the gene matches. The CDR3 loop spans 15 amino acids. Germline CDR1 SGDLS, CDR2 YYNGEE. The CDR3 bases are TGTGCCAGCAGTCCCACAGGGGGCTATAACGGGGAGCTGTTTTTT. Its protein product is CASSPTGGYNGELFF.

V is TRBV11-2 and J is TRBJ1-1, with D possibly TRBD1 on 6 matching bases. Trimming shortened V by 5 bases and J by 3 bases, and 10 bases separated the two germline ends. This CDR3 is built from 13 residues. Looked up from germline, CDR1 is SGHAT and CDR2 is FQNNGV. CDR3 bases: TGTGCCAGCAGCGTCCACAGGGACACTGAAGCTTTCTTT. Protein: CASSVHRDTEAFF.

V usage is TRBV30 and J usage is TRBJ2-5; 10 bases are shared with TRBD2. CDR3 length: 17 amino acids. Germline CDR1 GTSNPN, CDR2 SVGIG (reference sequence). V gave up 1 base and J gave up 5 bases; unmatched junction bases: 13. CDR3 protein: CAWSAGRLAGERETQYF. In nucleotides, the CDR3 is TGTGCCTGGAGTGCGGGGAGGCTAGCGGGAGAGCGGGAGACCCAGTACTTC.

A few counts support this clone. The V call is TRBV19, the J call TRBJ1-5; a weak D match, TRBD1 (6 bases). Germline CDR1 is LNHDA and CDR2 is SQIVND (reference sequence). With 6 bases removed from V and 2 bases from J, the gap between germline ends came to 14 bases. The CDR3 covers 15 residues. The CDR3 protein is CASSPQQGGNQPQHF. CDR3 sequence (DNA): TGTGCCAGTAGCCCCCAACAGGGTGGCAATCAGCCCCAGCATTTT.

V usage is TRBV19 and J usage is TRBJ2-7; D might be TRBD1 (6 bases). V lost 5 bases and J lost 6, with 8 bases in between. The CDR3 contains 11 residues. CDR1 and CDR2 from the germline V gene are LNHDA and SQIVND (reference sequence). The CDR3 loop reads CASSGRGEQYF. The CDR3 DNA reads as TGTGCCAGTAGTGGCAGGGGCGAGCAGTACTTC.

This clone was seen a few times. Distinct nucleotide sequences in the sample also encode this CDR3. This chain joins TRBV18 and TRBJ2-7; no clear D gene. Germline V lookup: CDR1 KGHSH, CDR2 LQKENI. The length of the CDR3 is 12 residues. V was shortened by 3 bases and J by 0 bases, with 3 bases between the two germline ends. This CDR3 reads CASSPSSYEQYF. CDR3 sequence (DNA): TGTGCCAGCTCACCGAGCTCCTACGAGCAGTACTTC. The whole variable domain, remainder taken from reference TRBV18 and TRBJ2-7, is NAGVMQNPRHLVRRRGQEARLRCSPMKGHSHVYWYRQLPEEGLKFMVYLQKENIIDESGMPKERFSAEFPKEGPSILRIQQVVRGDSAAYFCASSPSSYEQYFGPGTRLTVT.

J is TRBJ2-1 and V is TRBV29-1, with D perhaps TRBD2 (6 bases). Trimming left V 7 bases short and J 3 bases short, with 16 bases between. The CDR3 runs 14 residues. Looked up from germline, CDR1 is SQVTM and CDR2 is ANQGSEA. This CDR3 is CSAEGGTFYNEQFF. As DNA, the CDR3 is TGCAGCGCCGAGGGCGGGACTTTCTACAATGAGCAGTTCTTC.

This clone has only a few counts. The rearrangement joins TRBV7-8 to TRBJ2-1; 12 nucleotides align to TRBD1. Germline V gene lookup returns CDR1 SGHVS and CDR2 FQNEAQ. The ends lost 4 bases at V and 12 bases at J; junction bases unmatched: 4. CDR3 length equals 13 residues. The CDR3 DNA follows: TGTGCCAGCAGCTGGGGACAGGGGGCTGGGCAGTTCTTC. This codes for CASSWGQGAGQFF.

This clone has only a few counts. The chain joins TRBV27 to TRBJ2-1; perhaps TRBD1 as D (6 bases). CDR1 is MNHEY, CDR2 SMNVEV, per germline (reference sequence). This CDR3 contains 19 residues. V shed 5 bases and J shed 0 bases, with 23 bases lying between them. The CDR3 here is CASSPGTRGPESSYNEQFF. The CDR3 region has the DNA TGTGCCAGCAGTCCAGGGACAAGGGGCCCAGAAAGCTCCTACAATGAGCAGTTCTTC.

This clone was found a few times. The genes are TRBV7-2 and TRBJ2-1; D is unclear. V was shortened by 4 bases and J by 9 bases, with 10 bases between the two germline ends. The length of the CDR3 is 12 residues. Germline loops: CDR1 SGHTA, CDR2 FQGNSA. CDR3 protein: CASSSQNIEQFF. The CDR3 DNA reads as TGTGCCAGCAGCTCCCAGAATATTGAGCAGTTCTTC.

The CDR3, as DNA: TGTGCCACCCGCCGGGACAGCAACTATGGCTACACCTTC. Its translation: CATRRDSNYGYTF. V usage is TRBV15 and J usage is TRBJ1-2; TRBD1 agrees at 7 bases. This CDR3 comprises 13 residues. Germline V gene data show CDR1 as LNHNV and CDR2 as YYDKDF (reference sequence). Trimming at V came to 8 bases and at J to 2 bases, leaving 5 bases not matched to a gene.

This chain uses TRBV28 with TRBJ1-2, with TRBD1 as a possible D gene (5 bases). Germline V gene sequence: CDR1 MDHEN, CDR2 SYDVKM. The V end lost 5 bases, the J end lost 8 bases, and 12 bases lay between the germline ends. The CDR3 has 12 residues. The CDR3 sequence: CASSAPGSGYTF. In DNA form, the CDR3 reads TGTGCCAGCAGTGCACCAGGGTCGGGCTACACCTTC.